The present T cell receptor (beta chain) was sequenced within a study of shared clonotypes between healthy human individuals. Replicate PCRs from sorted subsets contained roughly 200 ng DNA, which is 31,000 or so T cell genomes. Profiling relied on immunoSEQ multiplex PCR, and the TCRdb table lists in-frame clones only, not all of them. The sample carries 600,000 to 750,000 clones, around 77% recorded once. J was trimmed by 1 base and V by 3 bases; bases with no gene match: 6. This CDR3 is built from 16 residues. Germline V gives CDR1 SGHRS, CDR2 YFSETQ. Sequenced input: memory CD4+ T cells sorted from blood. Indicated subset: CD45RA-negative fraction. The rearrangement links TRBV5-1 to TRBJ2-2, with 7 bases that match TRBD2. The source of this sequence is a woman aged 30 to 39 in good health. This CDR3 is CASSSWVAGNTGELFF. The CDR3 bases are TGCGCCAGCAGCTCTTGGGTAGCGGGGAACACCGGGGAGCTGTTTTTT. The whole variable domain, filled in from reference TRBV5-1 and TRBJ2-2, reads KAGVTQTPRYLIKTRGQQVTLSCSPISGHRSVSWYQQTPGQGLQFLFEYFSETQRNKGNFPGRFSGRQFSNSRSEMNVSTLELGDSALYLCASSSWVAGNTGELFFGEGSRLTVL.